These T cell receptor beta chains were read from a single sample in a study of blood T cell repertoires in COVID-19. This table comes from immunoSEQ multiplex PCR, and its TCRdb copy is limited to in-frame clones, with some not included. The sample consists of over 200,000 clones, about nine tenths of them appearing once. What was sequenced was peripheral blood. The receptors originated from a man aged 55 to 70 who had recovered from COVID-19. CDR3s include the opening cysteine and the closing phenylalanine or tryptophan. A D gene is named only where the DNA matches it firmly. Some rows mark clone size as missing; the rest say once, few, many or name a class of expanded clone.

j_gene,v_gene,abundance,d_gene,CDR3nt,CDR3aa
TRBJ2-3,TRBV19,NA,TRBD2,TGTGCCAGTAGTCGATCTAGCGGGAGAGGTGATACGCAGTATTTT,CASSRSSGRGDTQYF
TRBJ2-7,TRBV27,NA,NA,TGTGCCAGCAGTTTATCGTTCCAGGGGGGATACGAGCAGTACTTC,CASSLSFQGGYEQYF
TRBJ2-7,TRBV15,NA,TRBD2,TGTGCCACCAGCGAGGGGCTTGGGGGGGCCTACGAGCAGTACTTC,CATSEGLGGAYEQYF
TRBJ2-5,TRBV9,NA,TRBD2,TGTGCCAGCAGCCCACACGGGGAGGGCTCTGGAGAGACCCAGTACTTC,CASSPHGEGSGETQYF
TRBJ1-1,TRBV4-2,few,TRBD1,TGTGCCAGCAGGCGGGACAGGGTGAACACTGAAGCTTTCTTT,CASRRDRVNTEAFF
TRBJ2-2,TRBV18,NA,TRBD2,TGTGCCAGCTCACCACCTAGCGGGAAGAACACCGGGGAGCTGTTTTTT,CASSPPSGKNTGELFF
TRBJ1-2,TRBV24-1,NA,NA,TGTGCCACCAGTGTTTCGGGAATTGGCGGCTACACCTTC,CATSVSGIGGYTF
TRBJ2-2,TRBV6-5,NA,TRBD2,TGTGCCAGCTGCGGACTAGTCAACACCGGGGAGCTGTTTTTT,CASCGLVNTGELFF
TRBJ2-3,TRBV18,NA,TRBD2,TGTGCCAGCTCACCTGGCGGGAGAGGTGTAGATACGCAGTATTTT,CASSPGGRGVDTQYF
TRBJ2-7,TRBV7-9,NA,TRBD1,TGTGCCAGCAGCTACGGGACAGGGGTGATTGAGCAGTACTTC,CASSYGTGVIEQYF
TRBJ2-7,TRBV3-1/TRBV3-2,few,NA,TGTGCCAGCAGACTGCGGGGTGGCCTGGACGAGCAGTACTTC,CASRLRGGLDEQYF
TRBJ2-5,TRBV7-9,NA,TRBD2,TGTGCCAGCAGCAAAGGACTAGCGGGAGGGGTGTTCGAGACCCAGTACTTC,CASSKGLAGGVFETQYF
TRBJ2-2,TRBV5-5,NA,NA,TGTGCCAGCAGCTTACGGGGGACCAGGAACACCGGGGAGCTGTTTTTT,CASSLRGTRNTGELFF
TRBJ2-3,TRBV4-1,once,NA,TGCGCCAGCAGCCAACCTGCCCAGCGAAATACGCAGTATTTT,CASSQPAQRNTQYF
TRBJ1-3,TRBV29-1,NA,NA,TGCAGCGTTGAACAGGCTGGAAACACCATATATTTT,CSVEQAGNTIYF
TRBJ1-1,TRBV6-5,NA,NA,TGTGCCAGCAGTTACAACAGGGCTGACACTGAAGCTTTCTTT,CASSYNRADTEAFF
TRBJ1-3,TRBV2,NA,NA,TGTGCCACTGCTATCTCTGGAAACACCATATATTTT,CATAISGNTIYF
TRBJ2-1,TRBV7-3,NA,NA,TGTGCCAGCAGCTTAATGGCTGGGGGGACTGGGGCTCAGCAGTTCTTC,CASSLMAGGTGAQQFF
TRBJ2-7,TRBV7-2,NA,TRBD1,TGTGCCAGCAGCTCGACAGGGCGCTACGAGCAGTACTTC,CASSSTGRYEQYF
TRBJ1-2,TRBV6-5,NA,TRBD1,TGTGCCAGCAGTTACCTTGGGACAGGGGATGGCTACACCTTC,CASSYLGTGDGYTF
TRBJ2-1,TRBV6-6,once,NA,TGTGCCAGCAGTCGATTGACTGGGAGCTCCTACAATGAGCAGTTCTTC,CASSRLTGSSYNEQFF
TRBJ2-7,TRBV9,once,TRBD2,TGTGCCAGCAGCTCCCTAGCGGGAGTGACCGAGCAGTACTTC,CASSSLAGVTEQYF
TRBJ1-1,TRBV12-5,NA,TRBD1,TGTGCTAGTGGTTCCCGGACAGGGAACACTGAAGCTTTCTTT,CASGSRTGNTEAFF
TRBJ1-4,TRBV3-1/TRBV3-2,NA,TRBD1,TGTGCCAGCAAAGCGGGACAGGGGGCTGAAAAACTGTTTTTT,CASKAGQGAEKLFF
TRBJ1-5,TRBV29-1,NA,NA,TGCAGCGTTGGAGGAGTTAATAGCAATCAGCCCCAGCATTTT,CSVGGVNSNQPQHF
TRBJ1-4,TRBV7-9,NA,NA,TGTGCCAGCAGCCCTAGCGATGATTTGGGTGAAAAACTGTTTTTT,CASSPSDDLGEKLFF
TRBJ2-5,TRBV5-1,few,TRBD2,TGCGCCAGCAGCCCCCTAGCGGGGGGTGAGGAGACCCAGTACTTC,CASSPLAGGEETQYF
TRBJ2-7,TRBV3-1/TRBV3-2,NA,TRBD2,TGTGCCAGCAGCCGCGGGACTAGCGGGCCCGTCTCCTACGAGCAGTACTTC,CASSRGTSGPVSYEQYF
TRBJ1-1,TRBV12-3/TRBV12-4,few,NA,TGTGCCAGCACCTCACAGGGCCGAGAAGCTTTCTTT,CASTSQGREAFF
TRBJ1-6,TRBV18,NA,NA,TGTGCCAGCTCACCCCGATTATTGGACAGCAATTCACCCCTCCACTTT,CASSPRLLDSNSPLHF
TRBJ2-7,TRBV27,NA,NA,TGTGCCAGCGGACAAAGGACCTACGAGCAGTACTTC,CASGQRTYEQYF
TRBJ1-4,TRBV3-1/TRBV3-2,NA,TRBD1,TGTGCCAGCAGCCATTCCTCGACAGGGACGGTTGAAAAACTGTTTTTT,CASSHSSTGTVEKLFF
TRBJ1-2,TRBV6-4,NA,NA,TGTGCCAGCCCGTCCTATGGCTACACCTTC,CASPSYGYTF
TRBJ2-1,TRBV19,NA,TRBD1,TGTGCCAGTAGTGCATGGACAGGGGGGAACTACAATGAGCAGTTCTTC,CASSAWTGGNYNEQFF
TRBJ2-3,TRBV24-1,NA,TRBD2,TGTGCCACCAGTGAGGGGACTAAAGCGGGGGGTAATACGCAGTATTTT,CATSEGTKAGGNTQYF
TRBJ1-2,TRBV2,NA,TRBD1,TGTGCCAGCACCGGACTTCCGACAGGGCCGCGCGGCTACACCTTC,CASTGLPTGPRGYTF
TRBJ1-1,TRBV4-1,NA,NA,TGCGCCAGCAGCCAAGACCGGAACACTGAAGCTTTCTTT,CASSQDRNTEAFF
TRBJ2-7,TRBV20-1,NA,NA,TGCAGTGCTAGTGGTTCGCAAAGGACAGTGGCCAACGAGCAGTACTTC,CSASGSQRTVANEQYF
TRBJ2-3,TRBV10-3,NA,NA,TGTGCCATCAGCTCCCACAGGGATACGCAGTATTTT,CAISSHRDTQYF
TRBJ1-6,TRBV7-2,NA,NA,TGTGCCAGCAGCCGCAGGAGACAGAGAGGTGATTCACCCCTCCACTTT,CASSRRRQRGDSPLHF
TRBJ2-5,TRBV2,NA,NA,TGTGCCAGCACCGGACAGACAAGGGGTTATATAGGAGAGACCCAGTACTTC,CASTGQTRGYIGETQYF
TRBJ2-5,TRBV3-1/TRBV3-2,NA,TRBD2,TGTGCCAGCAGCCTCAAAGAAGCCGGGGGACTAGCGGGGGTAGAGACCCAGTACTTC,CASSLKEAGGLAGVETQYF
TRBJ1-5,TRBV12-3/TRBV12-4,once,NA,TGTGCCAGCAGTTTTGGAGGCAATCAGCCCCAGCATTTT,CASSFGGNQPQHF
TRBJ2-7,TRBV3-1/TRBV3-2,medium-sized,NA,TGTGCCAGCAGCCGCTCCTCTAGCGTAGGTTCCTACGAGCAGTACTTC,CASSRSSSVGSYEQYF
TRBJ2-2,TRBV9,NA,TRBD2,TGTGCCAGCAGCGTCCTAGCGGGGAACACCGGGGAGCTGTTTTTT,CASSVLAGNTGELFF
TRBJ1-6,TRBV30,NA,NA,TGTGCCTGGAGTCTGGGTGGCAGGGTAAATTCACCCCTCCACTTT,CAWSLGGRVNSPLHF
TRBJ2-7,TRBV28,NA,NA,TGTGCCAGCAGACAACAGGGTAACAACGAGCAGTACTTC,CASRQQGNNEQYF
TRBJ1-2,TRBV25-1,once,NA,TGTGCCAGCAGAAGGCGGGGGGTGGTTAGTGGCTACACCTTC,CASRRRGVVSGYTF
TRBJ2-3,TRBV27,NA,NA,TGTGCCAGCAACAGAAACACAGATACGCAGTATTTT,CASNRNTDTQYF
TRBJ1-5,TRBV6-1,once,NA,TGTGCCAGCAGTGATTGGCGGGGAGAGGGCAATCAGCCCCAGCATTTT,CASSDWRGEGNQPQHF
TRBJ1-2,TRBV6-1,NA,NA,TGTGCCAGCAGTGAAGCAACGGGACACCTCTATGGCTACACCTTC,CASSEATGHLYGYTF
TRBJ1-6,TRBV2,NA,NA,TGTGCCAGCAGTCAAACAGGGTCGCGTAATTCACCCCTCCACTTT,CASSQTGSRNSPLHF
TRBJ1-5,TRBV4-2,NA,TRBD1,TGTGCCAGCAGCCTTTCGGACAGGGGGCCGGCTCAGCCCCAGCATTTT,CASSLSDRGPAQPQHF
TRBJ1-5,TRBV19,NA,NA,TGTGCCAGTACCAGTTGGGAAGGGGGGGGTCAGCCCCAGCATTTT,CASTSWEGGGQPQHF
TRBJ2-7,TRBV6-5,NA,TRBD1,TGTGCCAGCAGTTCCACCGGGACAGGAGACTACGAGCAGTACTTC,CASSSTGTGDYEQYF
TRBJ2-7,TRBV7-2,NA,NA,TGTGCCAGCAGCTCCCCCCGGCAGGGGGGTACCTACGAGCAGTACTTC,CASSSPRQGGTYEQYF
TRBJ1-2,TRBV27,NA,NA,TGTGCCAGCAGTACTAGGGGGAGCCGTGGCTACACCTTC,CASSTRGSRGYTF
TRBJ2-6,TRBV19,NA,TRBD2,TGTGCCAGTAGTCCCAACGGACTAGCGGGAGTATCCGGGGCCAACGTCCTGACTTTC,CASSPNGLAGVSGANVLTF
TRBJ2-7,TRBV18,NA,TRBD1,TGTGCCAGCTCACCACCCTCACAGGGGGCATACGAGCAGTACTTC,CASSPPSQGAYEQYF
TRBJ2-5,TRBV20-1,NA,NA,TGCAGTGCTAGTCGTCCGGAGGAGACCCAGTACTTC,CSASRPEETQYF